This T cell receptor (beta chain) was sequenced in a study of blood T cell repertoires in COVID-19. Looked up from germline, CDR1 is MDHEN and CDR2 is SYDVKM. The V segment lost 6 bases and the J segment 0 bases; nucleotides outside the gene matches: 11. The CDR3 is 16 residues long. Under the authors' procedure: Amplification with reference gene primers provided the estimates of nucleated cell counts. TCRdb's table, derived via immunoSEQ multiplex PCR, lists solely in-frame clones and lacks some. Clone size and the V and J calls come from that table; the DNA yielded D and trimming. The table includes 250,000 to 300,000 clones, about 87% detected once.

J is TRBJ2-7 and V is TRBV28, with 7 bases aligning to TRBD1. Sequencing was performed on peripheral blood. The clonotype was recovered from a woman between 65 and 79 years old with COVID-19, enrolled during active disease. CDR3: CASRRHRQGGSYEQYF. The CDR3 region has the DNA TGTGCCAGCAGACGACATCGACAGGGCGGCTCCTACGAGCAGTACTTC.